Listed below are T cell receptor beta chains from one sample, sequenced in a study of blood T cell repertoires in COVID-19. TCRdb's copy holds only in-frame clones and misses some; the assay was immunoSEQ multiplex PCR. The sample carries 150,000 to 250,000 clones, about 86% recorded once. Sequencing was done on a sample of PBMCs or T cells enriched from blood (not recorded which). The source of these receptors is a man aged 35-49 years who had recovered from COVID-19. Each CDR3 is given with its conserved first and last residue. A D gene is named only where the DNA matches it firmly. Some rows have no size entry. The others give once, few or many, or a class for an expanded clone.

D,size,V,J,CDR3,DNA
-,-,TRBV2,TRBJ1-3,CASSDLWVATSGNTIYF,TGTGCCAGCAGTGATTTATGGGTAGCGACTTCTGGAAACACCATATATTTT
TRBD2,-,TRBV10-3,TRBJ2-3,CAISGGRTSGGAGTDTQYF,TGTGCCATCAGTGGAGGACGGACTAGCGGGGGGGCCGGCACAGATACGCAGTATTTT
-,-,TRBV5-5,TRBJ1-3,CASSFLGGSGNTIYF,TGTGCCAGCAGCTTCCTAGGGGGCTCTGGAAACACCATATATTTT
TRBD1,-,TRBV30,TRBJ2-5,CAWRTGSETQYF,TGTGCCTGGAGGACAGGGTCAGAGACCCAGTACTTC
-,-,TRBV14,TRBJ2-1,CASSHLAGAYNEQFF,TGTGCCAGCAGCCATTTGGCGGGGGCGTACAATGAGCAGTTCTTC
-,-,TRBV18,TRBJ1-4,CASSPQGTNEKLFF,TGTGCCAGCTCACCACAGGGGACTAATGAAAAACTGTTTTTT
TRBD1,-,TRBV11-2,TRBJ1-1,CASSSSPGGSPTEAFF,TGTGCCAGCAGCTCGAGTCCAGGGGGCAGCCCCACTGAAGCTTTCTTT
-,-,TRBV4-1,TRBJ2-2,CASSQDGRVVVPGELFF,TGCGCCAGCAGCCAAGATGGTCGGGTTGTCGTGCCCGGGGAGCTGTTTTTT
-,few,TRBV24-1,TRBJ2-2,CATSDSRGANTGELFF,TGTGCCACCAGTGATTCCCGGGGGGCTAACACCGGGGAGCTGTTTTTT
TRBD1,-,TRBV28,TRBJ2-6,CASSSSFRDRYSGANVLTF,TGTGCCAGCAGCAGCTCTTTTCGGGACAGATACTCTGGGGCCAACGTCCTGACTTTC
-,-,TRBV4-2,TRBJ1-2,CASSQELQGSYGYTF,TGTGCCAGCAGCCAAGAGTTGCAGGGGAGCTATGGCTACACCTTC
-,few,TRBV4-2,TRBJ1-3,CASSRSTVSTGNTIYF,TGTGCCAGCAGCCGGTCTACGGTTAGCACTGGAAACACCATATATTTT
TRBD1,-,TRBV6-6,TRBJ1-3,CASKRGGESRAIYF,TGTGCCAGCAAAAGAGGGGGCGAATCAAGGGCCATATATTTT
-,few,TRBV28,TRBJ1-2,CASRASMNYGYTF,TGTGCCAGCAGGGCCTCCATGAACTATGGCTACACCTTC
TRBD2,-,TRBV4-2,TRBJ2-2,CASSQGFRGGNTGELFF,TGTGCCAGCAGCCAAGGATTCCGCGGGGGGAACACCGGGGAGCTGTTTTTT
TRBD1,-,TRBV7-6,TRBJ2-5,CASSRVPTGGQETQYF,TGTGCCAGCAGCCGTGTACCAACAGGGGGCCAAGAGACCCAGTACTTC
-,-,TRBV5-4,TRBJ2-3,CASSLYQVLDTQYF,TGTGCCAGCAGCTTGTATCAGGTATTGGATACGCAGTATTTT
TRBD2,once,TRBV5-1,TRBJ2-1,CASSWGAGLAGSEQFF,TGCGCCAGCAGCTGGGGGGCCGGACTAGCGGGGAGTGAGCAGTTCTTC
TRBD2,-,TRBV5-5,TRBJ2-1,CASSPTSGEMGNEQFF,TGTGCCAGCAGCCCGACTAGCGGGGAGATGGGAAATGAGCAGTTCTTC
-,-,TRBV28,TRBJ2-1,CASNGRGSRSYNEQFF,TGTGCCAGCAACGGACGGGGGTCCCGCTCCTACAATGAGCAGTTCTTC
-,-,TRBV30,TRBJ1-3,CAWKGPRTANTIYF,TGTGCCTGGAAGGGGCCGAGGACGGCAAACACCATATATTTT
-,-,TRBV3-1/TRBV3-2,TRBJ2-7,CASSQRGAGFYEQYF,TGTGCCAGCAGCCAAAGAGGAGCCGGGTTCTACGAGCAGTACTTC
-,-,TRBV7-8,TRBJ1-1,CASSSTAEGTEAFF,TGTGCCAGCAGCTCTACAGCCGAGGGCACTGAAGCTTTCTTT
TRBD1,few,TRBV9,TRBJ1-2,CASSVGSGGLGYGYTF,TGTGCCAGCAGCGTAGGGTCAGGGGGCTTGGGCTATGGCTACACCTTC
TRBD1,-,TRBV5-4,TRBJ2-5,CASSLGGLTGGQETQYF,TGTGCCAGCAGCTTAGGTGGACTGACAGGGGGCCAAGAGACCCAGTACTTC
-,-,TRBV4-1,TRBJ2-3,CASSQGGSTDTQYF,TGCGCCAGCAGCCAAGGAGGGAGCACAGATACGCAGTATTTT
-,few,TRBV5-4,TRBJ1-1,CASSLSPFTEAFF,TGTGCCAGCAGCCTCAGTCCGTTCACTGAAGCTTTCTTT
-,-,TRBV28,TRBJ1-5,CASSARQVRRSQPQHF,TGTGCCAGCAGTGCCCGACAGGTACGGAGGAGTCAGCCCCAGCATTTT